A selection of T cell receptor beta chains follows, all from one sample in a study of siplizumab effects on memory and regulatory T cells. Assay: immunoSEQ multiplex PCR; the TCRdb copy retains only in-frame clones and omits some. The data hold nearly 85,000 clones, with approximately 95% observed a single time. The sample taken for sequencing was CD8+ T cells sorted from blood. The receptors were gathered from a human donor in good health. The CDR3 runs from the conserved cysteine through the conserved F or W. The D gene is left open where the match is weak. Clone size is shown for a subset of rows, as once, few, many or a class of expanded clone.

NA | TRBJ2-3 | 15 | once | TRBV6-5 | TGTGCCAGCAGTTACTCCGACGGATCCACAGATACGCAGTATTTT | CASSYSDGSTDTQYF
NA | TRBJ1-4 | 16 | NA | TRBV11-2 | TGTGCCAGCAGCTTAGGCTATGGGGGGACTAATGAAAAACTGTTTTTT | CASSLGYGGTNEKLFF
NA | TRBJ2-3 | 14 | NA | TRBV9 | TGTGCCAGCAGCCCCGAGGACCGCACAGATACGCAGTATTTT | CASSPEDRTDTQYF
TRBD2 | TRBJ2-1 | 17 | NA | TRBV9 | TGTGCCAGCAGCCCGTCTTATAGGACTAGCGGGACCAATGAGCAGTTCTTC | CASSPSYRTSGTNEQFF
NA | TRBJ2-1 | 14 | NA | TRBV28 | TGTGCCAGCAGTTTGGCTAGCTCCTACAATGAGCAGTTCTTC | CASSLASSYNEQFF
NA | TRBJ1-2 | 12 | NA | TRBV27 | TGTGCCAGCCGGGATCTCACGAGGGGCTACACCTTC | CASRDLTRGYTF
NA | TRBJ1-2 | 13 | NA | TRBV7-9 | TGTGCCAGCAGCTTAGGGGATTTCTATGGCTACACCTTC | CASSLGDFYGYTF
NA | TRBJ2-7 | 14 | NA | TRBV4-1 | TGCGCCAGCAGCCAACCCCAGGTCTCCTACGAGCAGTACTTC | CASSQPQVSYEQYF
NA | TRBJ2-3 | 11 | NA | TRBV2 | TGTGCCAGCCTGGCGTCAGATACGCAGTATTTT | CASLASDTQYF
NA | TRBJ1-2 | 11 | NA | TRBV25-1 | TGTGCCGTCGGACGGGACGAGGGCTACACCTTC | CAVGRDEGYTF
TRBD1 | TRBJ1-1 | 14 | NA | TRBV19 | TGTGCCAGTAGTATAACAGGGGGCAACACTGAAGCTTTCTTT | CASSITGGNTEAFF
NA | TRBJ2-7 | 15 | NA | TRBV18 | TGTGCCAGCTCATACACAGGGCCCTACTCCTACGAGCAGTACTTC | CASSYTGPYSYEQYF
NA | TRBJ2-5 | 15 | once | TRBV7-3 | TGTGCCAGCAGCCCAGTGGGGGCCCCACGGGAGACCCAGTACTTC | CASSPVGAPRETQYF
NA | TRBJ1-4 | 16 | NA | TRBV9 | TGTGCCAGCAGCGTAGAGGGGTGGGCAACTAATGAAAAACTGTTTTTT | CASSVEGWATNEKLFF
NA | TRBJ2-5 | 14 | NA | TRBV6-1 | TGTGCCAGCCCCGGGAGGGGGCGGCAAGAGACCCAGTACTTC | CASPGRGRQETQYF
TRBD2 | TRBJ2-3 | 15 | NA | TRBV7-9 | TGTGCCAGCAGCTGGGGACTAGCGGAAACAGATACGCAGTATTTT | CASSWGLAETDTQYF
NA | TRBJ2-3 | 13 | NA | TRBV12-5 | TGTGCTAGTGGTTTCTATACCACAGATACGCAGTATTTT | CASGFYTTDTQYF
TRBD2 | TRBJ2-3 | 18 | NA | TRBV9 | TGTGCCAGCAGCCCGAGGACTAGCGGGAATGGTGGCACAGATACGCAGTATTTT | CASSPRTSGNGGTDTQYF
NA | TRBJ1-2 | 17 | NA | TRBV4-1 | TGCGCCAGCAGCCAAGTTTATTTTAAGGACAGCAACTATGGCTACACCTTC | CASSQVYFKDSNYGYTF
TRBD2 | TRBJ2-3 | 15 | once | TRBV7-9 | TGTGCCAGCAGCCGAACTAGCGGGGGCACAGATACGCAGTATTTT | CASSRTSGGTDTQYF
TRBD1 | TRBJ2-2 | 17 | NA | TRBV4-1 | TGCGCCAGCAGCCAAGCACCGACAGGGGGGTTCGCCGGGGAGCTGTTTTTT | CASSQAPTGGFAGELFF
NA | TRBJ2-7 | 15 | NA | TRBV4-1 | TGCGCCAGCAGCCAAATATCGGGGGGCCAGTACGAGCAGTACTTC | CASSQISGGQYEQYF
NA | TRBJ1-2 | 14 | few | TRBV27 | TGTGCCAGCAAGCGGAGTTCGGGATTGGATGGCTACACCTTC | CASKRSSGLDGYTF
NA | TRBJ1-3 | 14 | NA | TRBV7-8 | TGTGCCAGCAGCTTACAGGGAGCGGGAAACACCATATATTTT | CASSLQGAGNTIYF
NA | TRBJ1-2 | 15 | once | TRBV6-5 | TGTGCCAGCAGTCCCGAGTTAGCGGCCGGTTATGGCTACACCTTC | CASSPELAAGYGYTF
NA | TRBJ2-5 | 12 | NA | TRBV9 | TGTGCCAGCAGCGGACGAGGGGGGACCCAGTACTTC | CASSGRGGTQYF
NA | TRBJ1-1 | 12 | NA | TRBV4-1 | TGCGCCAGCGCCCTACCGGGCCGCCAAGCTTTCTTT | CASALPGRQAFF
NA | TRBJ2-1 | 13 | NA | TRBV28 | TGTGCCAGCAGTTTACGGGGAGCCGATGAGCAGTTCTTC | CASSLRGADEQFF
NA | TRBJ2-2 | 15 | NA | TRBV28 | TGTGCCAGCAGTTTAAAACAGGGATACACCGGGGAGCTGTTTTTT | CASSLKQGYTGELFF
TRBD2 | TRBJ2-7 | 19 | NA | TRBV5-6 | TGTGCCAGCAGCTTGTTGCAAATTAGGCGCCCGGGACTAGCGGGAAAGCAGTACTTC | CASSLLQIRRPGLAGKQYF
NA | TRBJ2-5 | 14 | NA | TRBV7-3 | TGTGCCAGCAGCCCCAGTGGGGCTGGAGAGACCCAGTACTTC | CASSPSGAGETQYF
NA | TRBJ1-4 | 18 | NA | TRBV7-9 | TGTGCCAGCAGCTTACAGACTCCAACAGGGCTCCTTACTGAAAAACTGTTTTTT | CASSLQTPTGLLTEKLFF
NA | TRBJ2-7 | 13 | NA | TRBV6-5 | TGTGCCACCAGATGGGGGTTCCTCGACGAGCAGTACTTC | CATRWGFLDEQYF
NA | TRBJ2-1 | 16 | NA | TRBV2 | TGTGCCAGCAGTGAAGCGCGTGACTGGGCATTCAATGAGCAGTTCTTC | CASSEARDWAFNEQFF
NA | TRBJ1-4 | 17 | NA | TRBV7-2 | TGTGCCAGCAGCTTAAGACCCAATTGGTGGGCTAATGAAAAACTGTTTTTT | CASSLRPNWWANEKLFF
NA | TRBJ1-1 | 14 | NA | TRBV7-3 | TGTGCCAGCAGCTTAACCGTGAAGAGCACTGAAGCTTTCTTT | CASSLTVKSTEAFF
NA | TRBJ2-3 | 15 | NA | TRBV5-6 | TGTGCCAGCAGCGACGGGACTCCTCGATTTGATACGCAGTATTTT | CASSDGTPRFDTQYF
NA | TRBJ1-1 | 13 | NA | TRBV5-4 | TGTGCCAGTTCCCCGGGGATGAACACTGAAGCTTTCTTT | CASSPGMNTEAFF
TRBD1 | TRBJ2-7 | 14 | NA | TRBV27 | TGTGCCAGCAGTTGGCGGGGACAGGGGTACGAGCAGTACTTC | CASSWRGQGYEQYF
NA | TRBJ2-3 | 15 | NA | TRBV11-2 | TGTGCCAGCAGCCCCTCGTTAGGGGTTACAGATACGCAGTATTTT | CASSPSLGVTDTQYF
NA | TRBJ2-1 | 18 | NA | TRBV21-1 | TGTGCCAGCAGCGTCCCCCCCCCGCCGCGGGATTCCCACAATGAGCAGTTCTTC | CASSVPPPPRDSHNEQFF
NA | TRBJ1-1 | 13 | NA | TRBV13 | TGTGCCAGCAGCACTGCAAGAGACTGGGCAGCTTTCTTT | CASSTARDWAAFF
NA | TRBJ1-2 | 11 | NA | TRBV28 | TGTGCCGCAAGACTAGGCTATGGCTACACCTTC | CAARLGYGYTF
TRBD2 | TRBJ2-7 | 16 | NA | TRBV27 | TGTGCCAGCAGTTTCACACTAGCGGGAGGGCCGTACGAGCAGTACTTC | CASSFTLAGGPYEQYF
NA | TRBJ2-3 | 15 | NA | TRBV5-1 | TGCGCCAGCATGCCACAGGGACTCGGCACAGATACGCAGTATTTT | CASMPQGLGTDTQYF
TRBD2 | TRBJ2-3 | 16 | NA | TRBV5-5 | TGTGCCAGCAGCTTAGCGGGAGGAGCTAGCACAGATACGCAGTATTTT | CASSLAGGASTDTQYF
NA | TRBJ2-3 | 15 | NA | TRBV5-4 | TGTGCCAGCAGCTTGGCATATGTTAGCACAGATACGCAGTATTTT | CASSLAYVSTDTQYF
NA | TRBJ2-5 | 15 | NA | TRBV7-8 | TGTGCCAGCACCTCCGGGGGCGGGGACCAAGAGACCCAGTACTTC | CASTSGGGDQETQYF
NA | TRBJ2-7 | 14 | few | TRBV10-1 | TGCGCCAGCAGTGACCGACAGGTTCCCTACGAGCAGTACTTC | CASSDRQVPYEQYF